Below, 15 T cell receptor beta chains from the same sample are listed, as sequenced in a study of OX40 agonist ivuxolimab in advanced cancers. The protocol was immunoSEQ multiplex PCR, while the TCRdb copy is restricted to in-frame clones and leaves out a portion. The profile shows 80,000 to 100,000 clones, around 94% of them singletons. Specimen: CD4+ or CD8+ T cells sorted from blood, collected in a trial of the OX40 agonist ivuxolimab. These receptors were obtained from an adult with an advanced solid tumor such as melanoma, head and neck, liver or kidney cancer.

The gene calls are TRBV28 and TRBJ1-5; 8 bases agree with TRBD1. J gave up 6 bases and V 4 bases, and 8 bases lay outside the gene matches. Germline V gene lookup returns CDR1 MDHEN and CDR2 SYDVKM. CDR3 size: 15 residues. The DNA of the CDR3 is TGTGCCAGCAGTTCCTGGCAGGGGGCGAGTCAGCCCCAGCATTTT. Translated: CASSSWQGASQPQHF.

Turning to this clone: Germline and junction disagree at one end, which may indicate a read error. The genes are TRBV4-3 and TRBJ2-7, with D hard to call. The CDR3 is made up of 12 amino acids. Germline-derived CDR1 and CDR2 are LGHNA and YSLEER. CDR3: CASSQVVKSCGF. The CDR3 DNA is TGCGCCAGCAGCCAAGTAGTCAAATCATGCGGCTTC.

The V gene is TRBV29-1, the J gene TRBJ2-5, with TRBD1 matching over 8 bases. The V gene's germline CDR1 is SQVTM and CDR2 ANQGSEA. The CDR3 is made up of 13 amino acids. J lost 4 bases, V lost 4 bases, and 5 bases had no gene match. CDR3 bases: TGCAGCGTTGGGACAGGGTCCGGAGAGACCCAGTACTTC. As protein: CSVGTGSGETQYF.

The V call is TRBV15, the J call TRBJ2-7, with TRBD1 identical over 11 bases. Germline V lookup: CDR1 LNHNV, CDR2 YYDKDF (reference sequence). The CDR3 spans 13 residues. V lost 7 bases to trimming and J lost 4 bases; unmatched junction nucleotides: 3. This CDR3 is CATTGQGAYEQYF. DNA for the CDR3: TGTGCCACCACCGGACAGGGGGCTTACGAGCAGTACTTC.

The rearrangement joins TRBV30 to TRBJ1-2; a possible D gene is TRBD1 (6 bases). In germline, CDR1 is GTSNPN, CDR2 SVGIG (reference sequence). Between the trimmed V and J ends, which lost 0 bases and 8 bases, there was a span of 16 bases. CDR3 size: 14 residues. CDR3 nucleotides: TGTGCCTGGAGTGTCAAACAGGGCAGAGACGGCTACACCTTC. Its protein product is CAWSVKQGRDGYTF. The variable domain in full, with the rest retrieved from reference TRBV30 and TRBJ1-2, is SQTIHQWPATLVQPVGSPLSLECTVEGTSNPNLYWYRQAAGRGLQLLFYSVGIGQISSEVPQNLSASRPQDRQFILSSKKLLLSDSGFYLCAWSVKQGRDGYTFGSGTRLTVV.

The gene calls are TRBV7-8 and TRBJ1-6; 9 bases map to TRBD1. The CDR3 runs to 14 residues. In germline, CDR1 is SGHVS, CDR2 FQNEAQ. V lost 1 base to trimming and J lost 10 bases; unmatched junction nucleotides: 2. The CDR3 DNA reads TGTGCCAGCAGCTTAGGGACAGGGGTCTCACCCCTCCACTTT. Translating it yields CASSLGTGVSPLHF.

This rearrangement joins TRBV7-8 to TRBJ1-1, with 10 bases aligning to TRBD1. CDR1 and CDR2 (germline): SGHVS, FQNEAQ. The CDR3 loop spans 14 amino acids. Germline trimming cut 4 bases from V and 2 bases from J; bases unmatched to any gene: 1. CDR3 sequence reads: CASSWTGGNTEAFF. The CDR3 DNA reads TGTGCCAGCAGCTGGACAGGGGGAAACACTGAAGCTTTCTTT.

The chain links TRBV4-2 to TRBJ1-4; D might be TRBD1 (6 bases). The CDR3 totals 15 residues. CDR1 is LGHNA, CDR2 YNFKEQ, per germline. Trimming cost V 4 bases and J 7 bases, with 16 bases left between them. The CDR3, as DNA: TGTGCCAGCAGCCGATCGGACAGTTACAGTGAAAAACTGTTTTTT. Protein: CASSRSDSYSEKLFF.

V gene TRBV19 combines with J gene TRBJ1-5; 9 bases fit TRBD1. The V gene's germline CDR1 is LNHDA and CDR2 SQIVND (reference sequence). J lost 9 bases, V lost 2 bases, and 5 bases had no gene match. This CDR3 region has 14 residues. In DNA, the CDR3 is TGTGCCAGTAGTATATCGGGACAGGGTTCGCCCCAGCATTTT. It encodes CASSISGQGSPQHF. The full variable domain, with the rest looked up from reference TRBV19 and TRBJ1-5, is DGGITQSPKYLFRKEGQNVTLSCEQNLNHDAMYWYRQDPGQGLRLIYYSQIVNDFQKGDIAEGYSVSREKKESFPLTVTSAQKNPTAFYLCASSISGQGSPQHFGDGTRLSIL.

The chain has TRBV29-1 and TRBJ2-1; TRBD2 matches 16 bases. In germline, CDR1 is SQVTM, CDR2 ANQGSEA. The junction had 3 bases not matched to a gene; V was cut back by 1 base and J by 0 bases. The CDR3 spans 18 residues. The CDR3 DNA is TGCAGCGTTGAAGGGGGACTAGCGGGAGGGAGCTCCTACAATGAGCAGTTCTTC. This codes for CSVEGGLAGGSSYNEQFF.

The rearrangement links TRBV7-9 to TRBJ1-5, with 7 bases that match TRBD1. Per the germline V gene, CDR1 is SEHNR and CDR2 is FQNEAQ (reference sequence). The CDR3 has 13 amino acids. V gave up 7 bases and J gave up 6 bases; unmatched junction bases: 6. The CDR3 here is CASNVGGSQPQHF. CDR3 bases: TGTGCCAGCAATGTAGGGGGCAGTCAGCCCCAGCATTTT.

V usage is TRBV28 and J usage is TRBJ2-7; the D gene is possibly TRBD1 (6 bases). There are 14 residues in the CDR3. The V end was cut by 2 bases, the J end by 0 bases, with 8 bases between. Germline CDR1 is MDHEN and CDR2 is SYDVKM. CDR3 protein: CASSLGGSSYEQYF. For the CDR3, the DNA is TGTGCCAGCAGTTTAGGGGGCAGCTCCTACGAGCAGTACTTC.

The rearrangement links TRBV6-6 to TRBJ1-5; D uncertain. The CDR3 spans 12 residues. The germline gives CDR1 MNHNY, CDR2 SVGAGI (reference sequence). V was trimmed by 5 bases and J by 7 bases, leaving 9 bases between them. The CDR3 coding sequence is TGTGCCAGCAGTCCCGCTCTCCAGCCCCAGCATTTT. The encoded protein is CASSPALQPQHF.

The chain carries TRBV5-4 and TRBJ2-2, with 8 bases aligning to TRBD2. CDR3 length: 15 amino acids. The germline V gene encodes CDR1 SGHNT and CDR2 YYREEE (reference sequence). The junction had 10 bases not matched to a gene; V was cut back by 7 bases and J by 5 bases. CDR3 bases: TGTGCCAGCTCGAGGGCGGGAGGACCAACCGGGGAGCTGTTTTTT. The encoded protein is CASSRAGGPTGELFF.

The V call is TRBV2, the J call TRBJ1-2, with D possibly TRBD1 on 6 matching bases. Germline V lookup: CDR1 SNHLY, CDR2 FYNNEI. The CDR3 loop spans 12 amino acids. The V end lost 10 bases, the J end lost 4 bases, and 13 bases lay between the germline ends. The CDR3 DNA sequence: TGTGCCACCTCAGGAGGGGGCTATGGCTACACCTTC. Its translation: CATSGGGYGYTF.